This T cell receptor (beta chain) stems from a study of OX40 agonist ivuxolimab in advanced cancers. Study overall: Patients took ivuxolimab, an agonistic anti-OX40 (CD134) antibody. Subjects had a mean age of around 60 years, with a range of roughly 20 to 79; approximately 83% were male.

This CDR3 has 15 amino acids. CDR1 is SGDLS, CDR2 YYNGEE, per germline. V lost 0 bases to trimming and J lost 4 bases, with 13 bases between them. Autoimmune disease history or systemic immunosuppression excluded patients. Only in-frame clones appear in the TCRdb table, and some are missing; sequencing was by immunoSEQ multiplex PCR. The repertoire holds around 60,000 clones, with 90% to 95% as singletons. The origin of this receptor is an adult with an advanced solid tumor such as melanoma, head and neck, liver or kidney cancer. The chain recombines TRBV9 with TRBJ2-5; D gene ambiguous. This material consisted of CD4+ or CD8+ T cells sorted from blood, taken in a trial of the OX40 agonist ivuxolimab. DNA for the CDR3: TGTGCCAGCAGCGTAGGCTCCCAGCTAGGAGAGACCCAGTACTTC. Protein sequence: CASSVGSQLGETQYF.